This T cell receptor (beta chain) originates from a study of blood T cell repertoires in COVID-19. Study-wide context: The study drew acute and convalescent COVID-19 samples from the United States, Italy and Spain. PBMCs, B-cell-depleted T cells, or T cells provided the cDNA or gDNA that made up the material.

V lost 4 bases, J lost 8 bases, and 17 bases lay in between. The CDR3 totals 14 residues. Germline V CDR1 and CDR2: LNHDA, SQIVND (reference sequence). Ten or more counts support this clone. Original handling: For nucleated cells, counts were estimated from reference gene primer amplification. Sequencing was performed with immunoSEQ multiplex PCR; in TCRdb, only in-frame clones are kept and a portion is missing. The DNA gave D and trimming, while V, J and clone size come from that table. The table shows roughly 260,000 clones, with around 90% occurring only once. V and J are TRBV19 and TRBJ1-2, with D possibly TRBD1 on 6 matching bases. This sequence was found in a woman in her thirties or forties with acute or convalescent COVID-19. Material for sequencing was peripheral blood. DNA of the CDR3: TGTGCCAGTAGTACACGGGGGGGGCCGGAGGGCTACACCTTC. It codes for CASSTRGGPEGYTF. The whole variable domain, remainder taken from reference TRBV19 and TRBJ1-2, is DGGITQSPKYLFRKEGQNVTLSCEQNLNHDAMYWYRQDPGQGLRLIYYSQIVNDFQKGDIAEGYSVSREKKESFPLTVTSAQKNPTAFYLCASSTRGGPEGYTFGSGTRLTVV.